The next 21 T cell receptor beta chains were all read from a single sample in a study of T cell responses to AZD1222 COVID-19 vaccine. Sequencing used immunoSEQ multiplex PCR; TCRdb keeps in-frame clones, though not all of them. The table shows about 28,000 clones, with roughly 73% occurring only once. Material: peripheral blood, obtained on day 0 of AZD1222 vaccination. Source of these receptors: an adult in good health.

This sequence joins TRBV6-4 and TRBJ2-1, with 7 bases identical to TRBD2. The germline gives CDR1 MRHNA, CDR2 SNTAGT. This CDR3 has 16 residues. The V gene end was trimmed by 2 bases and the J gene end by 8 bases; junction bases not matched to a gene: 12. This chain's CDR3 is CASSDRAGVRMYEQFF. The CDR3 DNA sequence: TGTGCCAGCAGTGACCGGGCGGGAGTTAGGATGTATGAGCAGTTCTTC.

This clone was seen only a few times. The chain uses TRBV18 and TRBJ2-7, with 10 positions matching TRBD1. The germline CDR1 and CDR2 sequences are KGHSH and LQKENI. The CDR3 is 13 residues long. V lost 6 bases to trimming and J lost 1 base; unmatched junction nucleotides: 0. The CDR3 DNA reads TGTGCCAGCTCGGGACAGGGGTCCTACGAGCAGTACGTC. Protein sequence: CASSGQGSYEQYV.

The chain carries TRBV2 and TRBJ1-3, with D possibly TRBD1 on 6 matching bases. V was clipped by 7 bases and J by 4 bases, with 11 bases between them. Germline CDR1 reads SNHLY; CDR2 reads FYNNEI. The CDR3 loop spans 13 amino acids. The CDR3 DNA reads TGTGCCAGCATGAACAGGGCAGGAAACACCATATATTTT. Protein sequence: CASMNRAGNTIYF.

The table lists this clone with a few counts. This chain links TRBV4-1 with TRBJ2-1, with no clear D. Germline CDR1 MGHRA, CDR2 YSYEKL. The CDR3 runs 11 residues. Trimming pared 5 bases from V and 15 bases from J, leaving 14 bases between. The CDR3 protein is CASSSVRTLFF. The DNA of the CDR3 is TGCGCCAGCAGCTCCGTCCGGACCCTGTTCTTC.

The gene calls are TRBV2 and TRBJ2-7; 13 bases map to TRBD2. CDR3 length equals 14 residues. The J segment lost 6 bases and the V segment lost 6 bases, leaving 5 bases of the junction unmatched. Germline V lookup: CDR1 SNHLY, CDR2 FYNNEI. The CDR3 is CASRTRLAGGEQYF. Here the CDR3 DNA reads TGTGCCAGCAGAACAAGACTAGCGGGGGGCGAGCAGTACTTC.

CDR3: CASSDRRRGNTEAFF. Written as DNA, the CDR3 is TGCGCCAGCAGCGACCGACGGAGGGGTAACACTGAAGCTTTCTTT. The J gene is TRBJ1-1, the V gene TRBV5-1; D may be TRBD1 (5 bases). Germline assignment: CDR1 SGHRS and CDR2 YFSETQ. CDR3 length: 15 residues. Trimming removed 4 bases from V and 2 bases from J, with 15 bases in between.

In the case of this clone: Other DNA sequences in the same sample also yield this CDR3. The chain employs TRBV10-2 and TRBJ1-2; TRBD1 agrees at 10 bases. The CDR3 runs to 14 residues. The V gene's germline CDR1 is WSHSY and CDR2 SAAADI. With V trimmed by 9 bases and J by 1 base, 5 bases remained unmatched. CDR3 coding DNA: TGCGCCAGTCTGGACAGGGGGAATAACTATGGCTACACCTTC. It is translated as CASLDRGNNYGYTF.

As DNA, the CDR3 is TGTGCCTGGAGGGGAGTCGCTAACTTGAACACTGAAGCTTTCTTT. This encodes CAWRGVANLNTEAFF. The V and J genes are TRBV30 and TRBJ1-1, with D hard to call. Between the trimmed V and J ends, which lost 3 bases and 0 bases, there was a span of 14 bases. The CDR3 has 15 amino acids. From germline, CDR1 is GTSNPN and CDR2 SVGIG (reference sequence).

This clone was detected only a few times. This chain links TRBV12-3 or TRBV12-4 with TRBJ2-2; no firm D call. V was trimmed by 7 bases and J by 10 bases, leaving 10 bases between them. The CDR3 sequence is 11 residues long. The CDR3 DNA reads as TGTGCCAGCACCCCTGCCCTGGAGCTGTTTTTT. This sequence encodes CASTPALELFF.

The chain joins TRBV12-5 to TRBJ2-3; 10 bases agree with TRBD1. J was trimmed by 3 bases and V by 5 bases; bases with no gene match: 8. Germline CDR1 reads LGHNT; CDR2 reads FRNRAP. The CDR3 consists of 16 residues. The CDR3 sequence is CASGKGDRGVTDTQYF. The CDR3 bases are TGTGCTAGTGGTAAGGGGGACAGGGGAGTTACAGATACGCAGTATTTT. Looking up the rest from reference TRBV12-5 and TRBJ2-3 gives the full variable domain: DARVTQTPRHKVTEMGQEVTMRCQPILGHNTVFWYRQTMMQGLELLAYFRNRAPLDDSGMPKDRFSAEMPDATLATLKIQPSEPRDSAVYFCASGKGDRGVTDTQYFGPGTRLTVL.

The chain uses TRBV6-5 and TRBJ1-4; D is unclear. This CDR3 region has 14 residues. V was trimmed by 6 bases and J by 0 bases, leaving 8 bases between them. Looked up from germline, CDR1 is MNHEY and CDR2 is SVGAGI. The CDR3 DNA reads TGTGCCAGCAGCAGACAAGCAACTAATGAAAAACTGTTTTTT. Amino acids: CASSRQATNEKLFF.

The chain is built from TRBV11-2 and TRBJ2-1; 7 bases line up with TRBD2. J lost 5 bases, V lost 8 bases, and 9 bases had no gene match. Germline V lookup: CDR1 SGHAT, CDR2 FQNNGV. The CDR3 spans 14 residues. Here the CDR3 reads CASGLGGTNNEQFF. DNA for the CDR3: TGTGCCAGCGGATTGGGCGGGACTAACAATGAGCAGTTCTTC.

CDR3 residues: CASSSSGANVLTF. For the CDR3, the DNA is TGTGCCAGCAGCTCCTCTGGGGCCAACGTCCTGACTTTC. J is TRBJ2-6 and V is TRBV7-2; D is unresolved. V was pared by 4 bases and J by 0 bases, with 1 base between. Per germline, CDR1 SGHTA and CDR2 FQGNSA. There are 13 residues in the CDR3.

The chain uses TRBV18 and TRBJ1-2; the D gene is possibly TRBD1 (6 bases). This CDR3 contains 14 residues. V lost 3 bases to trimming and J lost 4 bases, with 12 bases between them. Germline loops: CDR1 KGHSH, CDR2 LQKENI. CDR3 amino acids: CASSPLGQIYGYTF. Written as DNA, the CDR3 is TGTGCCAGCTCACCCCTAGGACAGATCTATGGCTACACCTTC.

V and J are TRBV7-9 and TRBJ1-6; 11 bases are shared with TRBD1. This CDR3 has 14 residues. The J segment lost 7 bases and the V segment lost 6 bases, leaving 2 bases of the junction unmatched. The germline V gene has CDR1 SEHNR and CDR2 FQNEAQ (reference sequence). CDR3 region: CASRGTGGNSPLHF. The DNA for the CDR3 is TGTGCCAGCAGGGGGACAGGGGGGAATTCACCCCTCCACTTT.

CDR3 region: CASRVSGANVLTF. In nucleotides, the CDR3 is TGTGCCAGCAGAGTCTCTGGGGCCAACGTCCTGACTTTC. This chain connects TRBV6-5 to TRBJ2-6; D is undetermined. Germline loops: CDR1 MNHEY, CDR2 SVGAGI. The CDR3 is 13 residues long. The V and J ends lost 6 bases and 0 bases respectively, with 3 bases between them.

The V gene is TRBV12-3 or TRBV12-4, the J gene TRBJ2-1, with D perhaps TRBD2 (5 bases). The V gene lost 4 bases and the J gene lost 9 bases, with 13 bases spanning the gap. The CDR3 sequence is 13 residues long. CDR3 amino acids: CASSSLRGGEQFF. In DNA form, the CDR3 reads TGTGCCAGCAGTTCCCTACGGGGTGGTGAGCAGTTCTTC.

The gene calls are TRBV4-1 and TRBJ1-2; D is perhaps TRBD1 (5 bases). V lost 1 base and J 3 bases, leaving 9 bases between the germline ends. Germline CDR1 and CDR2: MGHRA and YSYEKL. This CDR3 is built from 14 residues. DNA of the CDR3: TGCGCCAGCAGCCAAGTGGGGACGTACTATGGCTACACCTTC. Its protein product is CASSQVGTYYGYTF.

DNA for the CDR3: TGTGCCAGCAGCCCCCGTAGCGGGGGGACTCAAGAGACCCAGTACTTC. Translation gives CASSPRSGGTQETQYF. The V and J genes are TRBV7-2 and TRBJ2-5; 10 positions agree with TRBD2. Trimming removed 5 bases from V and 2 bases from J; junction bases left unmatched: 8. CDR1 SGHTA and CDR2 FQGNSA come from the germline V gene. The CDR3 spans 16 residues.

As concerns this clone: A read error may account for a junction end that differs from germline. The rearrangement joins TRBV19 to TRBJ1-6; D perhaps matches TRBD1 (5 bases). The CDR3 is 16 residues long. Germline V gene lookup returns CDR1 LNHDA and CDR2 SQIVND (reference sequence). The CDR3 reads CASRIAGTELSSPLHF. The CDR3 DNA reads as TGTGCCAGTAGGATAGCGGGGACCGAATTGAGTTCACCCCTCCACTTT.

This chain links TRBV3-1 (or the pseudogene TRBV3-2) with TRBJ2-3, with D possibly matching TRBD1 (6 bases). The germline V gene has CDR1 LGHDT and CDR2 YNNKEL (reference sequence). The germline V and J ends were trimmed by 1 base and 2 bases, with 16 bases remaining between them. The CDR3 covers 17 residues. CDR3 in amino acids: CASSQALDRTYTDTQYF. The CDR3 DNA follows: TGTGCCAGCAGCCAAGCGTTGGACAGAACCTACACAGATACGCAGTATTTT.